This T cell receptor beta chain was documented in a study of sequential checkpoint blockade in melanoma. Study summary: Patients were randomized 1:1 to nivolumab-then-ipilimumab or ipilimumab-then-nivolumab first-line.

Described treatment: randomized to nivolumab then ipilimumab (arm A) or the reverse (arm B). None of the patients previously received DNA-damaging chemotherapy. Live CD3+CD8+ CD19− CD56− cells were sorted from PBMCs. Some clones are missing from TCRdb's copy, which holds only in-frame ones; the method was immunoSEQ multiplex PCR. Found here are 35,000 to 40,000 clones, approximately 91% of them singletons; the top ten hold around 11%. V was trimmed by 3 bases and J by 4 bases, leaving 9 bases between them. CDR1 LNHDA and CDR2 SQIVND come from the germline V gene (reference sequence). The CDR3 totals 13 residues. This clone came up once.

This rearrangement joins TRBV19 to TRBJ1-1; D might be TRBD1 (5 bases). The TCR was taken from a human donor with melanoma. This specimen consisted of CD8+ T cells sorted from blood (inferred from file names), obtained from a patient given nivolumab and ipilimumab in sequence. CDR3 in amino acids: CASSIGGSTEAFF. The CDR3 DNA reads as TGTGCCAGTAGTATCGGGGGTAGCACTGAAGCTTTCTTT. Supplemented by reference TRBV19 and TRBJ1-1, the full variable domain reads DGGITQSPKYLFRKEGQNVTLSCEQNLNHDAMYWYRQDPGQGLRLIYYSQIVNDFQKGDIAEGYSVSREKKESFPLTVTSAQKNPTAFYLCASSIGGSTEAFFGQGTRLTVV.